This T cell receptor beta chain was obtained from a study of T cells in localized non-small cell lung cancer. Study observations and caveats: Compared with tumor, uninvolved adjacent lung displayed greater T cell clonality, ranking highest overall. Tumor samples were not multi-region, leaving intratumor heterogeneity unexcluded.

The CDR3 has 16 amino acids. Trimming cost V 0 bases and J 4 bases; bases outside gene matches: 5. CDR1 and CDR2 (germline): SGDLS, YYNGEE. Remarks on this clone: Its antigen is unknown.

Measured with immunoSEQ multiplex PCR; TCRdb has only the in-frame clones, and not every one. The table has 75,000 to 85,000 clones, more than 70% seen once; the top ten hold less than 9.5%. This sequence originates from a female donor of 60 years or more with stage I lung adenocarcinoma. This rearrangement joins TRBV9 to TRBJ2-1, with 9 nucleotides matching TRBD2. The sequencing used peripheral blood, collected before any cancer treatment. The CDR3 protein is CASSVALAGRYNEQFF. Here the CDR3 DNA reads TGTGCCAGCAGCGTAGCTCTAGCGGGGAGATACAATGAGCAGTTCTTC.